This T cell receptor (beta chain) is drawn from a study of regulatory T cells in long-lasting Graves disease. HTBI primers from iRepertoire and Arm-PCR of CDR3 regions yielded the TCR beta libraries. TCRdb analysed the multiplex PCR reads with MiXCR anew, one entry per CDR3 protein. This table has about 340,000 distinct CDR3 sequences, around a fifth appearing once. Germline V gene lookup returns CDR1 SNHLY and CDR2 FYNNEI. V was shortened by 9 bases and J by 0 bases, with 11 bases between the two germline ends. CDR3 size: 13 residues. Sample time point: persistent/refractory GD, antithyroid drugs over 5 years with positive TRAb. RNA isolated from PBMCs was used to make the TCR library. This clonotype has ten or more counts. No antigen is known for it. Findings of the study overall: Persistent Graves' patients showed less TCR diversity than newly diagnosed ones.

The chain recombines TRBV2 with TRBJ1-1; no clear D gene. This receptor was taken from a female donor with Graves disease. This material consisted of peripheral blood mononuclear cells (PBMCs), taken when the disease was refractory, from a patient treated with antithyroid drugs. The CDR3 DNA reads TGTGCCAGTATACTCCTTCTGAACACTGAAGCTTTCTTT. Its protein is CASILLLNTEAFF. The full variable domain, its missing parts supplied by reference TRBV2 and TRBJ1-1, is EPEVTQTPSHQVTQMGQEVILRCVPISNHLYFYWYRQILGQKVEFLVSFYNNEISEKSEIFDDQFSVERPDGSNFTLKIRSTKLEDSAMYFCASILLLNTEAFFGQGTRLTVV.